This record covers a single T cell receptor beta chain. Building the TCR beta libraries relied on iRepertoire HTBI primers, and CDR3 regions underwent Arm-PCR. Via MiXCR, TCRdb re-called the multiplex PCR reads, giving one row per CDR3 protein. In the table there are approximately 470,000 distinct CDR3 sequences, around 15% of which are singletons. This sample stems from a study of regulatory T cells in long-lasting Graves disease. CDR3 length: 13 amino acids. V lost 7 bases to trimming and J lost 7 bases, with 16 bases between them. Germline CDR1 SQVTM, CDR2 ANQGSEA. Regarding time point: newly diagnosed GD, antithyroid drugs for less than 3 months. The TCR library used RNA extracted from PBMCs. In addition, the sample was reused for a study of T cells in Graves' hyperthyroidism and ophthalmopathy. That source notes: Reasons for excluding patients were uncontrolled infection, other autoimmune disease, pregnancy or lactation. Clonotypes that were expanded in thyroid above 0.001 mostly appeared in blood too.

The receptor comes from a man aged 35 to 55 with Graves disease. This chain links TRBV29-1 with TRBJ1-4, with a possible D match to TRBD1 (5 bases). The sequenced sample was peripheral blood mononuclear cells (PBMCs), obtained at new diagnosis, from a patient treated with antithyroid drugs. The CDR3 region is CSGGVGRSEKLFF. The CDR3 DNA reads as TGCAGCGGTGGGGTGGGGCGAAGTGAAAAACTGTTTTTT.